The 14 T cell receptor beta chains in this list originate from one sample, sequenced in a study of spatial heterogeneity in lung cancer. Using its own MiXCR run on the 5' RACE reads, TCRdb lists one record per CDR3 protein. The sample holds approximately 40,000 distinct CDR3 sequences, 6.8% seen once. Noted time point: sample taken at primary tumor resection. The specimen was PBMCs, collected at surgery. The receptors stem from a female donor with early-stage non-small cell lung cancer.

This clonotype was detected ten times or more. The CDR3: CASSVVGTSGYGELFF. The CDR3 DNA follows: TGTGCCAGCAGCGTAGTCGGGACTAGCGGGTATGGGGAGCTGTTTTTT. V and J are TRBV9 and TRBJ2-2, with 12 nucleotides matching TRBD2. CDR1 and CDR2 (germline): SGDLS, YYNGEE. V lost 0 bases and J lost 8; bases outside the gene matches: 5. CDR3 size: 16 residues. Based on the CDR3 plus reference TRBV9 and TRBJ2-2, the full variable domain is DSGVTQTPKHLITATGQRVTLRCSPRSGDLSVYWYQQSLDQGLQFLIQYYNGEERAKGNILERFSAQQFPDLHSELNLSSLELGDSALYFCASSVVGTSGYGELFFGEGSRLTVL.

This clonotype was seen only a few times. The chain uses TRBV5-1 and TRBJ2-5; D is perhaps TRBD1 (6 bases). Between the trimmed V and J ends, which lost 4 bases and 1 base, there was a span of 8 bases. CDR1 and CDR2 (germline): SGHRS, YFSETQ. This CDR3 has 13 residues. The CDR3 nucleotides read TGCGCCAGCAGCCCAGGGGTCCAAGAGACCCAGTACTTC. Translating gives CASSPGVQETQYF.

This clonotype was found many times. The V gene is TRBV6-2 or TRBV6-3, the J gene TRBJ2-2; weak D call: TRBD2 (5 bases). Between the trimmed V and J ends, which lost 7 bases and 4 bases, there was a span of 19 bases. Looked up from germline, CDR1 is MNHEY and CDR2 is SVGEGT. CDR3 size: 16 residues. Here the CDR3 reads CASKIYPDYATGELFF. Written as DNA, the CDR3 is TGTGCCAGCAAAATCTACCCCGACTACGCCACCGGGGAGCTGTTTTTT.

This clonotype occurred a few times. The chain employs TRBV20-1 and TRBJ2-1, with 11 bases identical to TRBD2. The CDR3 sequence is 15 residues long. The ends lost 6 bases at V and 3 bases at J; junction bases unmatched: 7. Germline CDR1 and CDR2: DFQATT and SNEGSKA (reference sequence). Here the CDR3 DNA reads TGCAGTGCCGTGACCGGGACTAGCGGCTACAATGAGCAGTTCTTC. Its translation: CSAVTGTSGYNEQFF.

This clonotype was seen many times. This rearrangement joins TRBV6-2 or TRBV6-3 to TRBJ2-7; tentative D call: TRBD2 (6 bases). CDR1 and CDR2 from the germline V gene are MNHEY and SVGEGT. V was shortened by 0 bases and J by 3 bases, with 9 bases between the two germline ends. The CDR3 is 14 residues long. CDR3 sequence reads: CASSYSPGGYEQYF. CDR3 bases: TGTGCCAGCAGTTACTCCCCCGGGGGCTACGAGCAGTACTTC.

This rearrangement joins TRBV6-6 to TRBJ2-1, with 9 nucleotides matching TRBD2. J lost 4 bases, V lost 6 bases, and 10 bases had no gene match. The CDR3 consists of 16 residues. Germline assignment: CDR1 MNHNY and CDR2 SVGAGI (reference sequence). This chain's CDR3 is CASRSYSGGHYNEQFF. CDR3 nucleotide sequence: TGTGCCAGCAGGAGCTATAGCGGGGGCCATTACAATGAGCAGTTCTTC.

This clonotype was seen a handful of times. The J gene is TRBJ1-2, the V gene TRBV6-5, with a weak D call TRBD1 (6 bases). Trimming removed 5 bases at V and 6 bases at J, with 19 bases between. CDR3 length: 15 residues. Germline CDR1 and CDR2: MNHEY and SVGAGI. CDR3 loop: CASSRWDTRGDGYTF. CDR3 DNA: TGTGCCAGCAGTCGGTGGGACACCCGAGGAGATGGCTACACCTTC.

The chain has TRBV6-2 or TRBV6-3 and TRBJ2-5; D might be TRBD1 or TRBD2, each matching 5 bases. The germline gives CDR1 MNHEY, CDR2 SVGEGT. There are 19 residues in the CDR3. The V end lost 5 bases, the J end lost 5 bases, and 30 bases lay between the germline ends. CDR3 sequence: CASSHQPPGRRALFETQYF. CDR3 nucleotide sequence: TGTGCCAGCAGTCACCAGCCTCCGGGACGGCGGGCCCTGTTTGAGACCCAGTACTTC.

The DNA of the CDR3 is TGTGCCAGCAGTCAACGGGGTTCAGATACGCAGTATTTT. Translating it yields CASSQRGSDTQYF. J is TRBJ2-3 and V is TRBV6-5; possibly TRBD2 for D (5 bases). With 5 bases removed from V and 4 bases from J, the gap between germline ends came to 10 bases. Germline V lookup: CDR1 MNHEY, CDR2 SVGAGI. The CDR3 is made up of 13 amino acids.

Only a few counts were recorded for this clonotype. The chain employs TRBV2 and TRBJ2-7, with unresolved D. Germline V gene data show CDR1 as SNHLY and CDR2 as FYNNEI. This CDR3 is built from 14 residues. Trimming stripped 2 bases from V and 3 bases from J, with 11 bases between. The CDR3 loop reads CASSELLLIYEQYF. DNA of the CDR3: TGTGCCAGCAGTGAATTGCTTCTCATCTACGAGCAGTACTTC.

In this sample, this clonotype turned up a few times. The chain is built from TRBV3-1 and TRBJ1-2; D is unresolved. The CDR3 sequence is 13 residues long. Germline V CDR1 and CDR2: LGHDT, YNNKEL (reference sequence). V was pared by 5 bases and J by 1 base, with 8 bases between. CDR3 nucleotide sequence: TGTGCCAGCAGCGAGAGGTTTAACTATGGCTACACCTTC. It translates to CASSERFNYGYTF. The full variable domain, its missing parts supplied by reference TRBV3-1 and TRBJ1-2, is DTAVSQTPKYLVTQMGNDKSIKCEQNLGHDTMYWYKQDSKKFLKIMFSYNNKELIINETVPNRFSPKSPDKAHLNLHINSLELGDSAVYFCASSERFNYGYTFGSGTRLTVV.

The chain has TRBV5-1 and TRBJ2-1; TRBD1 agrees at 7 bases. CDR1 is SGHRS, CDR2 YFSETQ, per germline. There are 15 residues in the CDR3. Losses at the gene ends were 4 bases for V and 5 bases for J; bases not matched to a gene: 9. CDR3 sequence reads: CASSPRGLDHNEQFF. The CDR3 DNA reads TGCGCCAGCAGCCCGAGGGGGCTAGACCACAATGAGCAGTTCTTC.

This clonotype was counted only a few times. The chain employs TRBV12-5 and TRBJ2-1; no reliable D call. This CDR3 comprises 13 residues. CDR1 is LGHNT and CDR2 is FRNRAP in the germline V gene. V lost 1 base, J lost 4 bases, and 5 bases lay in between. CDR3: CASGLDLYNEQFF. CDR3 DNA sequence: TGTGCTAGTGGTTTGGACCTGTACAATGAGCAGTTCTTC.

This clonotype was detected ten times or more. The chain joins TRBV5-5 to TRBJ2-5; D may be TRBD1 or TRBD2 (5 bases each). This CDR3 comprises 14 residues. Trimming removed 4 bases from V and 5 bases from J, with 15 bases in between. Germline CDR1 reads SGHKS; CDR2 reads YYEKEE (reference sequence). CDR3 protein: CASSRDPLMETQYF. CDR3 bases: TGTGCCAGCAGCCGGGACCCCCTGATGGAGACCCAGTACTTC. Full variable domain (outside the CDR3, taken from reference TRBV5-5 and TRBJ2-5): DAGVTQSPTHLIKTRGQQVTLRCSPISGHKSVSWYQQVLGQGPQFIFQYYEKEERGRGNFPDRFSARQFPNYSSELNVNALLLGDSALYLCASSRDPLMETQYFGPGTRLLVL.